The rows below give T cell receptor beta chains drawn from one sample of a study of cytomegalovirus exposure and HLA in healthy donors. The repertoire was sequenced with immunoSEQ multiplex PCR; TCRdb's copy has only in-frame clones and lacks some. The sample lists 110,000 or so clones, approximately 67% occurring once. The sequencing sample was made of PBMCs. These receptor sequences come from a man aged 18 to 30 in good health and CMV-seropositive. CDR3s include the opening cysteine and the closing phenylalanine or tryptophan. The D gene is left open where the match is weak. Some rows mark clone size as missing; the rest say once, few, many or name a class of expanded clone.

CDR3	DNA	D	J	size	V
CATSRGGQGMGGYTF	TGTGCCACCAGCAGAGGGGGACAGGGGATGGGCGGCTACACCTTC	TRBD1	TRBJ1-2	-	TRBV15
CASSLLGPNTGELFF	TGTGCCAGCAGCTTGCTGGGGCCGAACACCGGGGAGCTGTTTTTT	-	TRBJ2-2	-	TRBV5-6
CASSVQGTGELFF	TGCGCCAGCAGCGTTCAGGGAACCGGGGAGCTGTTTTTT	-	TRBJ2-2	-	TRBV5-1
CASRQTGQLRSGANVLTF	TGTGCCAGCAGACAGACTGGACAGCTCCGCTCTGGGGCCAACGTCCTGACTTTC	-	TRBJ2-6	-	TRBV27
CSVDSRAGVGQFF	TGCAGCGTTGATTCCAGGGCGGGGGTGGGGCAGTTCTTC	TRBD2	TRBJ2-1	-	TRBV29-1
CASSPKVGPQETQYF	TGTGCCAGCAGCCCCAAGGTGGGGCCCCAAGAGACCCAGTACTTC	-	TRBJ2-5	-	TRBV4-2
CASSPGQDPEQFF	TGTGCCAGCAGCCCCGGACAGGATCCTGAGCAGTTCTTC	TRBD1	TRBJ2-1	-	TRBV6-5
CASSSDRGPEKLFF	TGCGCCAGCAGCTCCGACAGGGGGCCTGAAAAACTGTTTTTT	TRBD1	TRBJ1-4	few	TRBV5-1
CASSYSGGATDTQYF	TGTGCCAGCAGTTACTCTGGGGGCGCCACAGATACGCAGTATTTT	-	TRBJ2-3	-	TRBV6-6
CASSPPSITGQGAGYGYTF	TGCGCCAGCAGCCCGCCCTCTATAACGGGACAGGGGGCCGGCTATGGCTACACCTTC	TRBD1	TRBJ1-2	-	TRBV5-1
CASSEAGQGSNYGYTF	TGTGCCAGCAGTGAAGCGGGACAGGGGAGCAACTATGGCTACACCTTC	TRBD1	TRBJ1-2	few	TRBV6-1
CATHRGSYNSPLHF	TGTGCCACTCACAGGGGCTCCTATAATTCACCCCTCCACTTT	TRBD1	TRBJ1-6	-	TRBV13
CAISGRSGTGELFF	TGTGCCATCAGTGGACGGTCGGGGACCGGGGAGCTGTTTTTT	-	TRBJ2-2	-	TRBV10-3
CAWSAGQGNQPQHF	TGTGCCTGGAGTGCCGGACAGGGGAATCAGCCCCAGCATTTT	TRBD1	TRBJ1-5	-	TRBV30
CASSVGAAQGPEAFF	TGTGCCAGCAGCGTAGGGGCCGCACAGGGGCCTGAAGCTTTCTTT	TRBD1	TRBJ1-1	few	TRBV9
CASSDGGSGGYTF	TGTGCCAGCAGCGACGGGGGGTCTGGCGGCTACACCTTC	-	TRBJ1-2	-	TRBV2
CASRTSGGYNEQFF	TGTGCCAGCCGGACTAGCGGGGGATACAATGAGCAGTTCTTC	TRBD2	TRBJ2-1	-	TRBV7-9
CASSLGGVSYNEQFF	TGCGCCAGCAGCCTGGGGGGGGTATCCTACAATGAGCAGTTCTTC	TRBD2	TRBJ2-1	-	TRBV5-1
CATSRDLEGGGYTF	TGTGCCACCAGCAGAGACCTGGAGGGGGGGGGCTACACCTTC	-	TRBJ1-2	-	TRBV15
CASRLAGGPFNEQFF	TGTGCCAGCAGGCTAGCGGGGGGGCCGTTCAATGAGCAGTTCTTC	TRBD2	TRBJ2-1	-	TRBV27
CASSLSSGGITDTQYF	TGCGCCAGCAGCTTGTCTAGCGGGGGGATCACAGATACGCAGTATTTT	TRBD2	TRBJ2-3	few	TRBV5-1
CASSGGQKVTGELFF	TGTGCCAGCAGCGGGGGACAGAAGGTCACCGGGGAGCTGTTTTTT	TRBD1	TRBJ2-2	-	TRBV11-1
CASRERLAGGPGTQYF	TGTGCCAGCAGGGAAAGACTAGCGGGGGGCCCAGGTACGCAGTATTTT	TRBD2	TRBJ2-3	-	TRBV6-1
CASSSRQGWGDTQYF	TGTGCCAGCAGCTCTAGACAGGGTTGGGGAGATACGCAGTATTTT	TRBD1	TRBJ2-3	-	TRBV14
CASSGLGGGASFF	TGTGCCAGCAGTGGGTTGGGCGGGGGGGCGTCCTTCTTC	TRBD2	TRBJ2-1	-	TRBV6-1
CASSQAATTSAREETQYF	TGTGCCAGCAGCCAAGCAGCTACGACTAGCGCTCGGGAAGAGACCCAGTACTTC	TRBD2	TRBJ2-5	-	TRBV4-2
CASSQGRGVNYGYTF	TGCGCCAGCAGCCAAGGGAGGGGAGTTAACTATGGCTACACCTTC	-	TRBJ1-2	once	TRBV4-1
CASSQVKSSGNTIYF	TGCGCCAGCAGCCAAGTCAAGAGCTCTGGAAACACCATATATTTT	-	TRBJ1-3	-	TRBV4-1
CASREKDSSGNTIYF	TGTGCCAGCAGGGAAAAAGACAGCTCTGGAAACACCATATATTTT	-	TRBJ1-3	-	TRBV6-1
CAGGADMNTEAFF	TGTGCCGGTGGGGCAGACATGAACACTGAAGCTTTCTTT	-	TRBJ1-1	-	TRBV2
CASSLDTTGMGKQYF	TGTGCCAGCAGCTTGGATACGACAGGGATGGGGAAGCAGTACTTC	TRBD1	TRBJ2-7	-	TRBV5-6
CASSLGGLAGGETQYF	TGTGCCAGCAGTCTTGGTGGACTAGCGGGAGGAGAGACCCAGTACTTC	TRBD2	TRBJ2-5	-	TRBV7-3
CASSREGRDGYTF	TGTGCCAGCTCCAGGGAGGGAAGGGATGGCTACACCTTC	-	TRBJ1-2	-	TRBV6-4
CASSLGPDNSNQPQHF	TGTGCCAGCAGCTTGGGGCCAGATAATAGCAATCAGCCCCAGCATTTT	-	TRBJ1-5	-	TRBV5-4
CASSLVSGVSYEQYF	TGCGCCAGCAGCTTGGTGAGCGGGGTCTCCTACGAGCAGTACTTC	TRBD2	TRBJ2-7	-	TRBV5-1
CASSAKPGGQGTQYF	TGTGCCAGCAGCGCAAAACCGGGGGGGCAGGGTACGCAGTATTTT	TRBD2	TRBJ2-3	-	TRBV9
CASSEAGPQEETQYF	TGTGCCAGCAGTGAAGCGGGGCCTCAGGAGGAGACCCAGTACTTC	-	TRBJ2-5	-	TRBV2
CASSEKTGPGGSPLHF	TGTGCCAGCAGTGAAAAGACAGGGCCAGGAGGTTCACCCCTCCACTTT	TRBD1	TRBJ1-6	-	TRBV2
CASRDRLNTEAFF	TGTGCCAGTAGGGACAGACTAAACACTGAAGCTTTCTTT	-	TRBJ1-1	-	TRBV19
CASSQQGQGTDTQYF	TGTGCCAGCAGCCAACAAGGACAGGGCACAGATACGCAGTATTTT	TRBD1	TRBJ2-3	-	TRBV4-2
CAGPRDWSFIGYTF	TGTGCCGGACCCCGGGACTGGAGTTTTATTGGCTACACCTTC	-	TRBJ1-2	-	TRBV9